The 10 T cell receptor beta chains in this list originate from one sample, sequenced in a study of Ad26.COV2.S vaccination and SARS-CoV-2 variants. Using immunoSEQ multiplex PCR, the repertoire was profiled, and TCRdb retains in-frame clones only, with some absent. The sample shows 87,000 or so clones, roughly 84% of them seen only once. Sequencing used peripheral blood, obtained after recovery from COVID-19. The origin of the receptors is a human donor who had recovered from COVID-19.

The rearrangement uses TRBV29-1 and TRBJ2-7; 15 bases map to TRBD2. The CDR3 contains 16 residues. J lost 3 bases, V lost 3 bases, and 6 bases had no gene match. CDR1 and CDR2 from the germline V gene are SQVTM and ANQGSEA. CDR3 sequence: CSVEGGLAGGHYEQYF. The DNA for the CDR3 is TGCAGCGTTGAGGGGGGACTAGCGGGAGGTCACTACGAGCAGTACTTC.

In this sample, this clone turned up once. Written as DNA, the CDR3 is TGTGCCAGCAGCCCAGGTGGACAGCGGGAGGGAAGGACAGTCCGGGGGGAGACCCAGTACTTC. It translates to CASSPGGQREGRTVRGETQYF. J is TRBJ2-5 and V is TRBV3-1 (or the pseudogene TRBV3-2); 10 bases agree with TRBD2. This CDR3 spans 21 amino acids. Germline V gene data show CDR1 as LGHDT and CDR2 as YNNKEL (reference sequence). V trimming: 4 bases; J trimming: 5 bases; junction bases outside the gene matches: 25.

The DNA for the CDR3 is TGTGCCAGCAGCTTCGAGTTCAATGAAAAACTGTTTTTT. Translation gives CASSFEFNEKLFF. The V and J genes are TRBV7-9 and TRBJ1-4; D is ambiguous. The V end was cut by 3 bases, the J end by 5 bases, with 7 bases between. The CDR3 has 13 residues. Looked up from germline, CDR1 is SEHNR and CDR2 is FQNEAQ (reference sequence).

The CDR3 is CASSYEVHEQYF. CDR3 DNA: TGTGCCAGCAGCTATGAGGTACACGAGCAGTACTTC. The gene calls are TRBV7-2 and TRBJ2-7; D uncertain. Trimming removed 4 bases at V and 5 bases at J, with 9 bases between. In germline, CDR1 is SGHTA, CDR2 FQGNSA. This CDR3 is 12 amino acids long.

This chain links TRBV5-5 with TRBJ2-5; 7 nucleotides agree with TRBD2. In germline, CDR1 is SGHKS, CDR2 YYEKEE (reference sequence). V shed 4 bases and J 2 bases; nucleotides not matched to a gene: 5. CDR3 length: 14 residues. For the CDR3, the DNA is TGTGCCAGCAGCCAGCGGGGACCACAAGAGACCCAGTACTTC. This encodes CASSQRGPQETQYF.

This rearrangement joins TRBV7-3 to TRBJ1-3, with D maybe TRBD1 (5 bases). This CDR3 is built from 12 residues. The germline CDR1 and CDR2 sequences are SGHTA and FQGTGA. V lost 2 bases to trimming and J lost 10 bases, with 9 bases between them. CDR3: CASSLSRGTIYF. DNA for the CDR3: TGTGCCAGCAGCTTATCACGGGGGACCATATATTTT.

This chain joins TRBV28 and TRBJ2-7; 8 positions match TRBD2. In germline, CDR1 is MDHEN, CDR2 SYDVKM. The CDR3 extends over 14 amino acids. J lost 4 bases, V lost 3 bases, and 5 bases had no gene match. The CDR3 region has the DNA TGTGCCAGCAGTTTTGTCGGGGGGGATTACGAGCAGTACTTC. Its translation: CASSFVGGDYEQYF.

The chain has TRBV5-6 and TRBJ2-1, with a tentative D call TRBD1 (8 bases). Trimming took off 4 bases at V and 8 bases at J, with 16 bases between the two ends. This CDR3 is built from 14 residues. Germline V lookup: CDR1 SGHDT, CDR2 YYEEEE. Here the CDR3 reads CASSSGTGKDEQFF. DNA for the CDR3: TGTGCCAGCAGCAGCGGGACAGGCAAGGATGAGCAGTTCTTC.

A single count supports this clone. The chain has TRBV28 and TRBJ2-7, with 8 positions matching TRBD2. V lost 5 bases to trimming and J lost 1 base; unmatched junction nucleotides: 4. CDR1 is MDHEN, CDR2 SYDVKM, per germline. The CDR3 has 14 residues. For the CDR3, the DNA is TGTGCCAGCAGTCGAAGCGGGAGTTCCTACGAGCAGTACTTC. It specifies CASSRSGSSYEQYF.

CDR3 protein: CASSLSVGGVGYTF. The CDR3 DNA follows: TGTGCCAGCAGTTTATCCGTCGGGGGGGTGGGCTACACCTTC. The genes are TRBV27 and TRBJ1-2; TRBD1 is a possible D gene (5 bases). The ends were cut back, 0 bases at V and 8 bases at J, with 13 bases in the middle. Germline V gene sequence: CDR1 MNHEY, CDR2 SMNVEV (reference sequence). This CDR3 is 14 amino acids long.